One sample yielded the 20 T cell receptor beta chains listed below, sequenced in a study of tumor-infiltrating lymphocytes in localized non-small cell lung cancer. Sequencing used immunoSEQ multiplex PCR; TCRdb keeps in-frame clones, though not all of them. This table has a few thousand clones, about 60% appearing once. Specimen: uninvolved lung tissue not adjacent to the tumor. All receptors derive from a human donor with non-small cell lung cancer.

The chain is built from TRBV2 and TRBJ1-1; no firm D call. V was trimmed by 0 bases and J by 6 bases, leaving 14 bases between them. The CDR3 covers 15 residues. The V gene's germline CDR1 is SNHLY and CDR2 FYNNEI. The CDR3 loop reads CASSEATGSGAEAFF. In DNA form, the CDR3 reads TGTGCCAGCAGTGAAGCTACCGGGAGTGGTGCTGAAGCTTTCTTT. Variable domain in full (rest from reference TRBV2 and TRBJ1-1): EPEVTQTPSHQVTQMGQEVILRCVPISNHLYFYWYRQILGQKVEFLVSFYNNEISEKSEIFDDQFSVERPDGSNFTLKIRSTKLEDSAMYFCASSEATGSGAEAFFGQGTRLTVV.

This clone has a single count. The J gene is TRBJ1-2, the V gene TRBV30, with D unclear. Trimming cost V 1 base and J 0 bases, with 9 bases left between them. Germline V gives CDR1 GTSNPN, CDR2 SVGIG (reference sequence). The CDR3 contains 14 residues. CDR3 in DNA: TGTGCCTGGAGTGAGGGCAGGTCTAACTATGGCTACACCTTC. Translated, it gives CAWSEGRSNYGYTF.

This clone was observed a few times. This rearrangement joins TRBV5-1 to TRBJ2-2; D remains unclear. V dropped 3 bases and J dropped 5 bases, with 11 bases sitting between them. CDR1 is SGHRS, CDR2 YFSETQ, per germline. The CDR3 has 14 residues. The CDR3 DNA follows: TGCGCCAGCAGCTCCCGACCTGATACCGGGGAGCTGTTTTTT. Its translation: CASSSRPDTGELFF.

This chain joins TRBV7-3 and TRBJ2-5; no clear D. Germline V CDR1 and CDR2: SGHTA, FQGTGA. V lost 0 bases, J lost 5 bases, and 7 bases lay in between. The CDR3 has 13 residues. The CDR3, as DNA: TGTGCCAGCAGCTTAACGAGAGTGGAGACCCAGTACTTC. Amino acid sequence: CASSLTRVETQYF.

The chain uses TRBV7-6 and TRBJ1-5, with 8 bases that match TRBD1. J was trimmed by 7 bases and V by 1 base; bases with no gene match: 12. This CDR3 is 17 amino acids long. The germline gives CDR1 SGHVS, CDR2 FNYEAQ. The CDR3 DNA sequence: TGTGCCAGCAGCTTAGATAAGACAGGGGTAGTTCACCAGCCCCAGCATTTT. Translated, it gives CASSLDKTGVVHQPQHF. The entire variable domain, with the rest obtained from reference TRBV7-6 and TRBJ1-5, is as follows: GAGVSQSPRYKVTKRGQDVALRCDPISGHVSLYWYRQALGQGPEFLTYFNYEAQQDKSGLPNDRFSAERPEGSISTLTIQRTEQRDSAMYRCASSLDKTGVVHQPQHFGDGTRLSIL.

The chain has TRBV5-1 and TRBJ1-3, with D perhaps matching TRBD1 (5 bases). Trimming took 2 bases from V and 2 from J, leaving 11 bases between them. This CDR3 spans 15 amino acids. Germline CDR1 is SGHRS and CDR2 is YFSETQ. This CDR3 reads CASSLGAVAGNTIYF. In DNA, the CDR3 is TGCGCCAGCAGCTTAGGGGCGGTCGCTGGAAACACCATATATTTT.

The chain recombines TRBV6-5 with TRBJ2-2; 9 bases line up with TRBD1. The V gene end was trimmed by 5 bases and the J gene end by 6 bases; junction bases not matched to a gene: 4. CDR1 MNHEY and CDR2 SVGAGI come from the germline V gene. This CDR3 spans 14 amino acids. The DNA for the CDR3 is TGTGCCAGCAGTGGGACAGGGATTCCCGGGGAGCTGTTTTTT. Its translation is CASSGTGIPGELFF.

The CDR3 reads CASSSTGGNEQFF. Here the CDR3 DNA reads TGTGCCAGCAGCTCAACAGGGGGCAATGAGCAGTTCTTC. The V and J genes are TRBV7-3 and TRBJ2-1; 8 bases fit TRBD1. V lost 4 bases and J lost 6; bases outside the gene matches: 2. From germline, CDR1 is SGHTA and CDR2 FQGTGA. The CDR3 is made up of 13 amino acids.

The chain has TRBV14 and TRBJ2-4; TRBD1 matches 7 bases. The V and J ends lost 1 base and 8 bases, in that order; junction bases with no gene match: 5. The CDR3 spans 14 residues. The germline gives CDR1 SGHDN, CDR2 FVKESK. The CDR3: CASSQGTGVDIQYF. In DNA, the CDR3 is TGTGCCAGCAGCCAAGGGACAGGAGTGGACATTCAGTACTTC.

The V call is TRBV7-2, the J call TRBJ2-7, with D uncertain. The CDR3 is made up of 13 amino acids. Between the trimmed V and J ends, which lost 6 bases and 3 bases, there was a span of 12 bases. Germline CDR1 and CDR2: SGHTA and FQGNSA. CDR3 protein: CASSQLGGYEQYF. The CDR3, as DNA: TGTGCCAGCAGTCAACTCGGCGGCTACGAGCAGTACTTC.

This clone was seen more than once but under ten times. J is TRBJ1-2 and V is TRBV2; a possible D gene is TRBD1 (5 bases). V was cut by 2 bases and J by 8 bases, with 18 bases left in between. In germline, CDR1 is SNHLY, CDR2 FYNNEI. The CDR3 is 15 residues long. This CDR3 reads CASSESPGWVGGYTF. The CDR3 region has the DNA TGTGCCAGCAGTGAATCCCCAGGGTGGGTCGGCGGCTACACCTTC.

The chain employs TRBV5-4 and TRBJ2-2; D is perhaps TRBD2 (5 bases). The germline gives CDR1 SGHNT, CDR2 YYREEE (reference sequence). V was clipped by 3 bases and J by 0 bases, with 12 bases between them. This CDR3 contains 16 residues. The CDR3 is CASSSYTGSNTGELFF. The CDR3 DNA is TGTGCCAGCAGCTCCTATACGGGATCGAACACCGGGGAGCTGTTTTTT.

The chain recombines TRBV6-5 with TRBJ1-1; no definite D call. CDR1 is MNHEY, CDR2 SVGAGI, per germline. V was shortened by 4 bases and J by 1 base, with 10 bases between the two germline ends. The CDR3 covers 14 residues. The CDR3 here is CASSLFPPNTEAFF. The CDR3 nucleotides read TGTGCCAGCAGTTTGTTTCCCCCGAACACTGAAGCTTTCTTT.

The rearrangement joins TRBV4-3 to TRBJ1-1; D may be TRBD1 (5 bases). The germline gives CDR1 LGHNA, CDR2 YSLEER. Between the trimmed V and J ends, which lost 0 bases and 10 bases, there was a span of 18 bases. CDR3 size: 15 residues. The CDR3 reads CASSQDRAQRSVAFF. The CDR3 nucleotides are TGCGCCAGCAGCCAAGACAGGGCCCAACGGAGTGTAGCTTTCTTT.

V gene TRBV7-2 combines with J gene TRBJ2-1; tentatively, D is TRBD1 (7 bases). The germline gives CDR1 SGHTA, CDR2 FQGNSA. Trimming removed 1 base at V and 9 bases at J, with 13 bases between. This CDR3 is 14 amino acids long. Here the CDR3 DNA reads TGTGCCAGCAGCTTAGTGGGCGGGACAGTTGAGCAGTTCTTC. It is translated as CASSLVGGTVEQFF.

The chain recombines TRBV7-2 with TRBJ1-5, with TRBD1 matching 12 bases. Looked up from germline, CDR1 is SGHTA and CDR2 is FQGNSA. Trimming cost V 6 bases and J 7 bases; bases outside gene matches: 4. CDR3 length equals 14 residues. This CDR3 is CASRGQGAWQPQHF. The CDR3 region has the DNA TGTGCCAGCAGGGGACAGGGGGCATGGCAGCCCCAGCATTTT. Using reference TRBV7-2 and TRBJ1-5 for the parts outside the CDR3, the full variable domain is GAGVSQSPSNKVTEKGKDVELRCDPISGHTALYWYRQSLGQGLEFLIYFQGNSAPDKSGLPSDRFSAERTGGSVSTLTIQRTQQEDSAVYLCASRGQGAWQPQHFGDGTRLSIL.

The chain links TRBV4-3 to TRBJ2-7; 7 bases map to TRBD1. This CDR3 region has 14 residues. V shed 5 bases and J 4 bases; nucleotides not matched to a gene: 8. The germline V gene has CDR1 LGHNA and CDR2 YSLEER. CDR3 DNA sequence: TGCGCCAGCAGCTCAAGACAGGGAGTATACGAGCAGTACTTC. Translation gives CASSSRQGVYEQYF.

This clone was seen more than once but under ten times. The chain couples TRBV19 to TRBJ1-1, with D tentatively TRBD1 (5 bases). This CDR3 region has 14 residues. Trimming removed 3 bases at V and 5 bases at J, with 13 bases between. The germline CDR1 and CDR2 sequences are LNHDA and SQIVND (reference sequence). The CDR3 DNA is TGTGCCAGTAGTATCAGTTCGGGGGGGACTGAAGCTTTCTTT. Residues: CASSISSGGTEAFF.

The V and J genes are TRBV27 and TRBJ2-3; no firm D call. The CDR3 is 12 amino acids. Germline assignment: CDR1 MNHEY and CDR2 SMNVEV (reference sequence). Trimming stripped 3 bases from V and 8 bases from J, with 9 bases between. CDR3 DNA: TGTGCCAGCAGTTTGTGGCCTGGTACGCAGTATTTT. Residues: CASSLWPGTQYF.

This chain joins TRBV11-1 and TRBJ2-3; D unclear. The CDR3 totals 15 residues. Trimming took off 1 base at V and 0 bases at J, with 8 bases between the two ends. Per the germline V gene, CDR1 is SGHAT and CDR2 is FQDESV (reference sequence). In DNA form, the CDR3 reads TGTGCCAGCAGCTTAGTTTCCTCTAGCACAGATACGCAGTATTTT. Its protein is CASSLVSSSTDTQYF.